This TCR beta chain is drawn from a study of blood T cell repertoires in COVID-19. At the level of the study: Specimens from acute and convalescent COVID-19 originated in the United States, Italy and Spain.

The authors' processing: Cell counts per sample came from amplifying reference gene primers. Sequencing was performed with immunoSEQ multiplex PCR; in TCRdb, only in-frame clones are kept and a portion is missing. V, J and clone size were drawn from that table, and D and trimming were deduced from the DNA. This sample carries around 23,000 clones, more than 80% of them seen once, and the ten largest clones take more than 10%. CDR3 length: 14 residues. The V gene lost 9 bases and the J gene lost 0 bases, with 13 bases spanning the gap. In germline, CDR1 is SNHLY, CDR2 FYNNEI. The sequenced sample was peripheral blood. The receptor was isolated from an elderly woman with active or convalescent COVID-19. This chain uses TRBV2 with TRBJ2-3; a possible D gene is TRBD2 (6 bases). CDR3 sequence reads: CASTRGLSTDTQYF. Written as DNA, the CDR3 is TGTGCCAGTACCCGGGGACTGAGCACAGATACGCAGTATTTT.